This TCR beta chain was identified during a study of radiotherapy plus CTLA-4 blockade in lung cancer. Those patients who had chemo-refractory metastatic non-small-cell lung cancer were given focal radiation along with CTLA-4 blockade through ipilimumab. Whole-study findings and limits: Tumor-origin TCR clones grew in blood after radiotherapy plus ipilimumab.

Worth noting for this clone: Its antigen is not identified.

Libraries were prepared by immunoSEQ multiplex PCR; TCRdb keeps only in-frame clonotypes and omits some of them. The data show tens of thousands of clones, around 80% seen once. J gave up 2 bases and V 6 bases, and 8 bases lay outside the gene matches. CDR3 length: 15 residues. Germline V gene sequence: CDR1 SGHTA, CDR2 FQGTGA. This specimen was peripheral blood, taken from a patient treated with radiotherapy plus ipilimumab. The chain joins TRBV7-3 to TRBJ2-3, with 7 bases aligning to TRBD1. The sequence was obtained from a human donor with non-small cell lung cancer who had a partial response to radiotherapy plus ipilimumab. CDR3 nucleotides: TGTGCCAGCAGTCCCTTAGGGACAGTCACAGATACGCAGTATTTT. Translation gives CASSPLGTVTDTQYF.